This TCR beta chain was retrieved from a study of monozygotic twins with inflammatory bowel disease. Regarding the study as a whole: Healthy co-twins had higher TCRbeta inverse Simpson diversity than their IBD twins. Possibly because of limited power, concordant and discordant twins showed no difference in repertoire similarity. Since immunosuppressive treatments differed, patient repertoires may have gained added variability.

Making cDNA involved eight separate reactions per sample. TCRdb re-called the 5' RACE reads; one entry per CDR3 protein, DNA not given. This repertoire includes approximately 400,000 distinct CDR3 sequences. This CDR3 is 13 amino acids long. CDR1 and CDR2 (germline): KGHDR, SFDVKD. Regarding this clonotype: Its antigen is not known.

Material: blood. This TCR derives from a human donor with ulcerative colitis or Crohn's disease, or a healthy co-twin of an affected twin (not recorded which). The rearrangement links TRBV24-1 to TRBJ2-1; TCRdb's D gene call, TRBD1, goes unchecked for lack of DNA. The CDR3 spells CATSRRGYNEQFF.